A single sample is the source of the 21 T cell receptor beta chains below, sequenced in a study of T-cell reconstitution after alpha-beta-depleted transplantation in children. Unique molecular identifiers featured in how the TCRbeta library was prepared. TCRdb reprocessed the PCR reads with MiXCR, giving one entry per CDR3 protein. Among about 150,000 distinct CDR3 sequences listed, 8% to 10% were seen once. The material was PBMCs, mostly from graft donor cells, obtained 180 days after TCRalphabeta/CD19-depleted stem cell transplant. These receptors were collected from a female patient between 2 and 15 years old who had a stem cell transplant for congenital amegakaryocytic thrombocytopenia, so the T cells may come from the graft donor.

As regards this clonotype: Without the conserved terminal phenylalanine or tryptophan, this CDR3 likely stems from a read error. The rearrangement links TRBV19 to TRBJ1-1; 7 bases agree with TRBD1. CDR3 length equals 15 residues. Losses at the gene ends were 6 bases for V and 4 bases for J; bases not matched to a gene: 11. Germline-derived CDR1 and CDR2 are LNHDA and SQIVND (reference sequence). In DNA, the CDR3 is TGTGCCAGTAGGAGGGATCGGACAGGCGCCACTGAAGCTTTCTTG. This encodes CASRRDRTGATEAFL.

This clonotype has ten or more counts. This rearrangement joins TRBV7-3 to TRBJ2-1; the match to TRBD2 covers 9 bases. Germline values: CDR1 SGHTA, CDR2 FQGTGA. V lost 4 bases, J lost 6 bases, and 4 bases stayed unmatched. The CDR3 is 14 residues long. CDR3 protein: CASSSRSGSNEQFF. DNA of the CDR3: TGTGCCAGCAGCTCGCGTAGCGGGAGCAATGAGCAGTTCTTC.

This clonotype was seen ten or more times. CDR3 in amino acids: CASSFNRENNEQFF. CDR3 nucleotides: TGTGCCAGCAGTTTTAACAGGGAGAACAATGAGCAGTTCTTC. J is TRBJ2-1 and V is TRBV12-3 or TRBV12-4; a possible D gene is TRBD1 (6 bases). Trimming removed 3 bases at V and 5 bases at J, with 11 bases between. The CDR3 spans 14 residues.

At least ten counts were recorded for this clonotype. The chain combines TRBV20-1 with TRBJ2-7, with 8 bases lining up with TRBD2. The CDR3 has 14 amino acids. The V gene end was trimmed by 0 bases and the J gene end by 4 bases; junction bases not matched to a gene: 5. CDR1 is DFQATT and CDR2 is SNEGSKA in the germline V gene (reference sequence). The CDR3 DNA reads TGCAGTGCTAGAGAGGGGGCGGGAGGTTACGAGCAGTACTTC. Protein product: CSAREGAGGYEQYF.

This clonotype was recorded many times. This chain connects TRBV15 to TRBJ2-4; possible D gene TRBD1, 6 bases. Germline lookup yields CDR1 LNHNV and CDR2 YYDKDF (reference sequence). V shed 2 bases and J shed 6 bases, with 8 bases lying between them. The CDR3 has 13 residues. The CDR3: CATSRQGRNIQYF. DNA for the CDR3: TGTGCCACCAGCAGACAGGGGCGAAACATTCAGTACTTC.

This clonotype was counted many times. The chain links TRBV29-1 to TRBJ2-3; possibly TRBD1 or TRBD2 for D (5 bases each). With 5 bases removed from V and 6 bases from J, the gap between germline ends came to 15 bases. The length of the CDR3 is 13 residues. CDR1 SQVTM and CDR2 ANQGSEA come from the germline V gene. In DNA, the CDR3 is TGCAGCGTTTCTTCGGGGACCGGTGATACGCAGTATTTT. Its translation is CSVSSGTGDTQYF.

This clonotype has ten or more counts. This chain connects TRBV20-1 to TRBJ2-1; 7 nucleotides match TRBD2. Germline V CDR1 and CDR2: DFQATT, SNEGSKA (reference sequence). The CDR3 is 18 amino acids. V shed 6 bases and J 0 bases; nucleotides not matched to a gene: 17. CDR3 in DNA: TGCAGTGCCCGAAGTGGAGCGGGGTTTATGAGCTCCTACAATGAGCAGTTCTTC. Translating it yields CSARSGAGFMSSYNEQFF.

This clonotype was found a few times. J is TRBJ1-1 and V is TRBV28; D is undetermined. Trimming shortened V by 3 bases and J by 4 bases, and 9 bases separated the two germline ends. The CDR3 has 13 residues. Per germline, CDR1 MDHEN and CDR2 SYDVKM. The CDR3 sequence: CASSFNLRTEAFF. Here the CDR3 DNA reads TGTGCCAGCAGTTTTAACCTACGCACTGAAGCTTTCTTT.

V is TRBV4-2 and J is TRBJ2-1; 8 nucleotides line up with TRBD1. This CDR3 spans 17 amino acids. Germline assignment: CDR1 LGHNA and CDR2 YNFKEQ. J lost 5 bases, V lost 2 bases, and 11 bases had no gene match. CDR3 sequence (DNA): TGTGCCAGCAGCCAACAGCCGTGGACAGGGCTCGACAATGAGCAGTTCTTC. This gives the protein CASSQQPWTGLDNEQFF.

This clonotype was seen many times. J is TRBJ2-7 and V is TRBV4-2; D gene uncertain. Germline-derived CDR1 and CDR2 are LGHNA and YNFKEQ. This CDR3 has 11 residues. V lost 1 base and J 6 bases, leaving 4 bases between the germline ends. Written as DNA, the CDR3 is TGTGCCAGCAGCCAAGGTCCCGAGCAGTACTTC. Amino acid sequence: CASSQGPEQYF.

This clonotype was seen many times. V gene TRBV4-1 combines with J gene TRBJ2-7; D unclear. Trimming removed 1 base at V and 0 bases at J, with 7 bases between. CDR3 length equals 14 residues. The germline V gene encodes CDR1 MGHRA and CDR2 YSYEKL. The CDR3 protein is CASSQVGSSYEQYF. DNA of the CDR3: TGCGCCAGCAGCCAAGTGGGTAGCTCCTACGAGCAGTACTTC.

The rearrangement uses TRBV23-1 and TRBJ2-7; D unresolved. TRBV23-1 is an ORF for which the function is uncertain. The CDR3 is 17 amino acids. The V end lost 3 bases, the J end lost 0 bases, and 18 bases lay between the germline ends. The CDR3 loop is CASSQFVHTNNSYEQYF. The CDR3 DNA reads TGCGCCAGCAGTCAGTTCGTCCACACCAATAACTCCTACGAGCAGTACTTC.

This clonotype was detected a few times. V gene TRBV5-1 combines with J gene TRBJ2-7, with D perhaps matching TRBD1 (6 bases). Germline values: CDR1 SGHRS, CDR2 YFSETQ. V lost 4 bases to trimming and J lost 3 bases, with 17 bases between them. CDR3 length: 15 residues. The DNA for the CDR3 is TGCGCCAGCAGCCATACCACGGACAGACACTACGAGCAGTACTTC. This sequence encodes CASSHTTDRHYEQYF.

This sequence joins TRBV3-1 and TRBJ2-1; 7 nucleotides align to TRBD1. Germline V gene data show CDR1 as LGHDT and CDR2 as YNNKEL (reference sequence). This CDR3 spans 19 amino acids. With 4 bases clipped from V and 0 bases from J, the junction kept 15 bases outside the gene matches. DNA for the CDR3: TGTGCCAGCAGCCCAAGGGGGCAGTTTGGACCTAGCTCCTACAATGAGCAGTTCTTC. Translation: CASSPRGQFGPSSYNEQFF.

This clonotype has a count of ten or more. The chain recombines TRBV12-3 or TRBV12-4 with TRBJ1-4; D remains unclear. There are 14 residues in the CDR3. The ends were cut back, 9 bases at V and 2 bases at J, with 13 bases in the middle. This chain's CDR3 is CASKYGVTNEKLFF. CDR3 DNA sequence: TGTGCCAGTAAATACGGGGTGACTAATGAAAAACTGTTTTTT.

This clonotype was recorded at least ten times. The rearrangement uses TRBV5-1 and TRBJ2-7, with 10 bases that match TRBD1. This CDR3 has 15 amino acids. V shed 0 bases and J 3 bases; nucleotides not matched to a gene: 3. The germline V gene encodes CDR1 SGHRS and CDR2 YFSETQ. CDR3 sequence reads: CASSLGGTGVYEQYF. For the CDR3, the DNA is TGCGCCAGCAGCTTGGGAGGGACAGGGGTCTACGAGCAGTACTTC.

Turning to this clonotype: It may be a read error: a sequence one base away is much more abundant. V gene TRBV28 combines with J gene TRBJ2-6; 8 nucleotides match TRBD1. Germline CDR1 MDHEN, CDR2 SYDVKM. The CDR3 totals 16 residues. The CDR3 nucleotides read TGTGCCAGCAGGGATACAGGGGGAGGTGGGGCCACCGTCCTGACTTTC. As protein: CASRDTGGGGATVLTF.

This clonotype appeared a few times. This chain links TRBV7-8 with TRBJ2-6, with TRBD2 identical over 7 bases. Per germline, CDR1 SGHVS and CDR2 FQNEAQ. V trimming: 1 base; J trimming: 6 bases; junction bases outside the gene matches: 9. This CDR3 has 17 residues. CDR3 loop: CASSLGFGRGPANVLTF. The CDR3 DNA reads as TGTGCCAGCAGCTTAGGGTTTGGGAGGGGCCCGGCCAACGTCCTGACTTTC.

This clonotype was found a few times. The chain uses TRBV28 and TRBJ2-7, with D perhaps assigned TRBD1 or TRBD2 (5 bases each). The V gene's germline CDR1 is MDHEN and CDR2 SYDVKM. The CDR3 totals 15 residues. V was shortened by 3 bases and J by 0 bases, with 12 bases between the two germline ends. The CDR3 region has the DNA TGTGCCAGCAGTTTCCCAGGGAGCCCCTCCTACGAGCAGTACTTC. This codes for CASSFPGSPSYEQYF.

This clonotype was counted ten times or more. This chain joins TRBV20-1 and TRBJ2-3, with 12 bases aligning to TRBD2. The CDR3 is made up of 16 amino acids. V shed 1 base, J shed 1 base, and the junction held 3 bases outside the gene matches. Germline values: CDR1 DFQATT, CDR2 SNEGSKA (reference sequence). The CDR3: CSARARTSGGTDTQYF. CDR3 DNA: TGCAGTGCTAGAGCGAGGACTAGCGGGGGCACAGATACGCAGTATTTT.

The V and J genes are TRBV4-1 and TRBJ2-5, with 7 bases matching TRBD2. This CDR3 comprises 13 residues. Trimming took 8 bases from V and 2 from J; bases not matched to a gene: 5. The germline V gene encodes CDR1 MGHRA and CDR2 YSYEKL. The CDR3 reads CASARGTQETQYF. Here the CDR3 DNA reads TGCGCCAGCGCGCGGGGGACTCAAGAGACCCAGTACTTC.